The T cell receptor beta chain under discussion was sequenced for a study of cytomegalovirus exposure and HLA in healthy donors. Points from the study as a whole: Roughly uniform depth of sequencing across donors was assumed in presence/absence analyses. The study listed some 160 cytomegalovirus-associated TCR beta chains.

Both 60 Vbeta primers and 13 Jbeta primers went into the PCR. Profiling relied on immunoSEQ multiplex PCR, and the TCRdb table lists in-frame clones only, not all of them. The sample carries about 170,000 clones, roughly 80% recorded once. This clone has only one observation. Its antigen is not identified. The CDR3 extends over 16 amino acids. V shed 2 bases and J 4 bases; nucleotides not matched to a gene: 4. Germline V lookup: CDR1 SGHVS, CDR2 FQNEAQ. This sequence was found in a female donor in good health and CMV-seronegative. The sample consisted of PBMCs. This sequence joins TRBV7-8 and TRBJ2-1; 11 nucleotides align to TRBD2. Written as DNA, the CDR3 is TGTGCCAGCAGCTTAAGAACTAGCGGGAGTTACAATGAGCAGTTCTTC. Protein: CASSLRTSGSYNEQFF.